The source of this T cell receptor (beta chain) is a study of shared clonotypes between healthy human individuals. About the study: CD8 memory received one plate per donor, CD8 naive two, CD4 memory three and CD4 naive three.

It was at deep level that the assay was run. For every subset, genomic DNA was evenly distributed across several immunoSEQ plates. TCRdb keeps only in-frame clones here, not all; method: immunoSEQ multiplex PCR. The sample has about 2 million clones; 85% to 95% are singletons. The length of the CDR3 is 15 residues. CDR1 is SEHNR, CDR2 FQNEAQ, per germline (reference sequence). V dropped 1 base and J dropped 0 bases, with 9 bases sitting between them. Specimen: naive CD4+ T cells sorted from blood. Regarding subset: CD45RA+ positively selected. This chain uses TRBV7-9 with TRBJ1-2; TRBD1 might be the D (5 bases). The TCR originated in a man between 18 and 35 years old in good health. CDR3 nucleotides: TGTGCCAGCAGCTTAGTAGGGGTTTCTAACTATGGCTACACCTTC. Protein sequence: CASSLVGVSNYGYTF.